A selection of T cell receptor beta chains follows, all from one sample in a study of response to subunit inactivated influenza vaccine. Each CDR3 protein gets one entry after TCRdb re-called the RT-PCR reads with MiXCR. The sample includes about 650,000 distinct CDR3 sequences, 15% to 19% of them seen just once. The source material was PBMCs from blood, sampled roughly 12 days after vaccination. The receptor set was obtained from a man in his forties or fifties who received an inactivated influenza vaccine. CDR3s include the opening cysteine and the closing phenylalanine or tryptophan. Each record gives: clone size, V gene, D gene, J gene, CDR3 DNA, CDR3 protein. D genes are given only for firm matches. Clone sizes are given selectively: once, few, many, or a class where the clone is expanded.

few	TRBV29-1	TRBD1	TRBJ2-7	TGCAGCGTTGAAGAGCGACAGGGGGCCTACGAGCAGTACTTC	CSVEERQGAYEQYF
.	TRBV7-2	TRBD2	TRBJ2-5	TGTGCCAGCAGCTTAGAGCGGGGGGGCCTGGAGACCCAGTACTTC	CASSLERGGLETQYF
few	TRBV24-1	TRBD2	TRBJ2-3	TGTGCCACCAGTGATCCATCGGGGGGACGGTCAGATACGCAGTATTTT	CATSDPSGGRSDTQYF
few	TRBV7-2	.	TRBJ2-1	TGTGCCAGCAGCTTTCAGCGGGTAGGCGATGAGCAGTTCTTC	CASSFQRVGDEQFF
few	TRBV10-3	.	TRBJ1-1	TGTGCCATCAGTGAGGGCAGGGATAAAGGGCTGGACACTGAAGCTTTCTTT	CAISEGRDKGLDTEAFF
.	TRBV24-1	TRBD1	TRBJ2-7	TGTGCCACCAGTGAAGCACAGGGGGCCGGGGAGCAGTACTTC	CATSEAQGAGEQYF
many	TRBV28	TRBD2	TRBJ2-2	TGTGCCAGCAGTGATAGCGACCGCGGACTAGCGGGCGGGGAGCTGTTTTTT	CASSDSDRGLAGGELFF
.	TRBV19	.	TRBJ2-2	TGTGCCAGTAGTATTAGACAGGATACCGGGGAGCTGTTTTTT	CASSIRQDTGELFF
.	TRBV20-1	TRBD1	TRBJ2-1	TGCAGTGCCCCGGGACAGGTAGAACGGGGGCAGTTCTTC	CSAPGQVERGQFF
few	TRBV12-3/TRBV12-4	TRBD1	TRBJ1-5	TGTGCCAGCAGTCGACAGGGGTCACCCGATCAGCCCCAGCATTTT	CASSRQGSPDQPQHF
few	TRBV24-1	.	TRBJ2-3	TGTGCCACCAGTGATTTAAAGGACGGCACAGATACGCAGTATTTT	CATSDLKDGTDTQYF
.	TRBV5-1	TRBD2	TRBJ2-5	TGCGCCAGCAGCTTGGCCCCAACGGGGGGGCAAGAGACCCAGTACTTC	CASSLAPTGGQETQYF
many	TRBV6-1	TRBD2	TRBJ2-1	TGTGCCAGCAGGCATACTAGCGGGAGCTACAATGAGCAGTTCTTC	CASRHTSGSYNEQFF
.	TRBV10-3	TRBD2	TRBJ2-3	TGTGCCTCCCGGACTAGCGAGGTAGATACGCAGTATTTT	CASRTSEVDTQYF
.	TRBV4-1	.	TRBJ2-3	TGCGCCAGCAGCCAAGTTTTCCCCACAGATACGCAGTATTTT	CASSQVFPTDTQYF
.	TRBV20-1	.	TRBJ1-1	TGCAGTGCTAGAGATCTTGGGGACCCCCGGGGGACTGAAGCTTTCTTT	CSARDLGDPRGTEAFF
few	TRBV20-1	TRBD1	TRBJ2-2	TGCAGTGCTAGCCCAGGGGGCCGGATCGGGGAGCTGTTTTTT	CSASPGGRIGELFF
few	TRBV12-3/TRBV12-4	.	TRBJ1-5	TGTGCCAGCAGCCGAGACAATAGCAATCAGCCCCAGCATTTT	CASSRDNSNQPQHF
few	TRBV10-1	.	TRBJ1-2	TGCGCCAGCAGTGAGTCGTTGGGGGCTAACTATGGCTACACCTTC	CASSESLGANYGYTF
.	TRBV14	TRBD1	TRBJ2-7	TGTGCCAGCAGCCAACACCCGGGACAGTCCTACGAGCAGTACTTC	CASSQHPGQSYEQYF
.	TRBV7-2	.	TRBJ2-1	TGTGCCAGCAGCTTAGACCGACAGAACGTTATCAATGAGCAGTTCTTC	CASSLDRQNVINEQFF
few	TRBV12-3/TRBV12-4	TRBD1	TRBJ2-3	TGTGCCAGCAACACAGGGGGCGCCCCAACAGATACGCAGTATTTT	CASNTGGAPTDTQYF
few	TRBV28	.	TRBJ2-1	TGTGCCAGCACCCAGCCTGGCGGCAATGAGCAGTTCTTC	CASTQPGGNEQFF
many	TRBV29-1	TRBD2	TRBJ2-1	TGCAGCACAAGGGAGGGCCGTCGCTACAATGAGCAGTTCTTC	CSTREGRRYNEQFF
.	TRBV14	.	TRBJ2-4	TGTGCCAGCAGCCAGGAGGGCTTCGGAGCCAAAAACATTCAGTACTTC	CASSQEGFGAKNIQYF
.	TRBV9	TRBD2	TRBJ2-1	TGTGCCAGCAGCGTAGGGGGACTAGCGGAGGAGCAGTTCTTC	CASSVGGLAEEQFF
few	TRBV7-9	TRBD1	TRBJ2-7	TGTGCCAGCAGCTTAGGTATCGGGACAGGGGGCATCTACGAGCAGTACTTC	CASSLGIGTGGIYEQYF